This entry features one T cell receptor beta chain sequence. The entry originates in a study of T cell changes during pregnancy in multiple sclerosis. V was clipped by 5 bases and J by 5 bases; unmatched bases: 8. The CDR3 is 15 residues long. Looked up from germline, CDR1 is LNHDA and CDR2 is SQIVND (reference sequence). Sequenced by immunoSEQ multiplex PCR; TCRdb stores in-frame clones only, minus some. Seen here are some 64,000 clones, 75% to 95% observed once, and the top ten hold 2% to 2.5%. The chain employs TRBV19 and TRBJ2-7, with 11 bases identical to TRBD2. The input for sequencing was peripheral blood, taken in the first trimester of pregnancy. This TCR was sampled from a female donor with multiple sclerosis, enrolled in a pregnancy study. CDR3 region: CASSVLAGGPDEQYF. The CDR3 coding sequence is TGTGCCAGTAGTGTATTAGCGGGAGGGCCCGACGAGCAGTACTTC. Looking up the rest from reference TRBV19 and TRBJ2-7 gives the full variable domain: DGGITQSPKYLFRKEGQNVTLSCEQNLNHDAMYWYRQDPGQGLRLIYYSQIVNDFQKGDIAEGYSVSREKKESFPLTVTSAQKNPTAFYLCASSVLAGGPDEQYFGPGTRLTVT.